The 7 T cell receptor beta chains presented below share a single source sample, sequenced in a study of blood T cell repertoires in COVID-19. The data were produced by immunoSEQ multiplex PCR, yet TCRdb's version contains in-frame clones alone and is incomplete. The sample holds around 230,000 clones, about 86% seen once. Sequenced material: PBMCs or T cells enriched from blood (not recorded which). The origin of the receptors is a woman between 35 and 50 years old with acute COVID-19.

This chain uses TRBV5-1 with TRBJ2-1; a weak D match, TRBD1 (5 bases). V was trimmed by 2 bases and J by 6 bases, leaving 12 bases between them. Germline CDR1 SGHRS, CDR2 YFSETQ. The CDR3 extends over 14 amino acids. CDR3 sequence (DNA): TGCGCCAGCAGCTTAAGATGGCAGGGCAATGAGCAGTTCTTC. Amino acids: CASSLRWQGNEQFF.

The chain couples TRBV27 to TRBJ2-6; a weak D match, TRBD1 (6 bases). Per germline, CDR1 MNHEY and CDR2 SMNVEV (reference sequence). The CDR3 covers 14 residues. V was clipped by 5 bases and J by 4 bases, with 9 bases between them. The CDR3 nucleotides read TGTGCCAGCAGTCCAGGGGCCGGGGCCAACGTCCTGACTTTC. Amino acid sequence: CASSPGAGANVLTF.

CDR3 DNA: TGTGCCAGCAGTGAGGTAGCGGACTACGAGCAGTACTTC. It yields the protein CASSEVADYEQYF. This chain uses TRBV2 with TRBJ2-7; maybe TRBD2 (6 bases). Germline lookup yields CDR1 SNHLY and CDR2 FYNNEI. Deletions cut 3 bases from V and 3 bases from J, with 9 bases between. This CDR3 has 13 residues.

The chain uses TRBV6-5 and TRBJ2-3; 8 positions match TRBD2. CDR3 length: 15 amino acids. From germline, CDR1 is MNHEY and CDR2 SVGAGI. The junction had 14 bases not matched to a gene; V was cut back by 6 bases and J by 9 bases. DNA of the CDR3: TGTGCCAGCAGACGGGGGGCTGGCGGGGGGAGCACGCAGTATTTT. Translating it yields CASRRGAGGGSTQYF.

The V and J genes are TRBV9 and TRBJ2-5; TRBD2 is a possible D gene (5 bases). Germline-derived CDR1 and CDR2 are SGDLS and YYNGEE. This CDR3 region has 14 residues. The V and J ends lost 6 bases and 5 bases respectively, with 17 bases between them. CDR3 DNA: TGTGCCAGCAACCATGGGGAGCTTGTGGAGACCCAGTACTTC. Translating it yields CASNHGELVETQYF.

The genes are TRBV27 and TRBJ2-3; the match to TRBD2 covers 12 bases. This CDR3 has 16 residues. Germline assignment: CDR1 MNHEY and CDR2 SMNVEV (reference sequence). J was trimmed by 8 bases and V by 0 bases; bases with no gene match: 6. CDR3 residues: CASSLSLASGRGTQYF. CDR3 coding DNA: TGTGCCAGCAGTTTATCGTTGGCTAGCGGGAGGGGTACGCAGTATTTT.

There are many counts of this clone. The chain is built from TRBV7-3 and TRBJ2-2; a possible D gene is TRBD2 (6 bases). The CDR3 has 15 amino acids. Germline CDR1 reads SGHTA; CDR2 reads FQGTGA. Deletions cut 2 bases from V and 3 bases from J, with 10 bases between. The CDR3 spells CASSLEGLHTGELFF. CDR3 DNA: TGTGCCAGCAGCTTAGAAGGACTACACACCGGGGAGCTGTTTTTT.